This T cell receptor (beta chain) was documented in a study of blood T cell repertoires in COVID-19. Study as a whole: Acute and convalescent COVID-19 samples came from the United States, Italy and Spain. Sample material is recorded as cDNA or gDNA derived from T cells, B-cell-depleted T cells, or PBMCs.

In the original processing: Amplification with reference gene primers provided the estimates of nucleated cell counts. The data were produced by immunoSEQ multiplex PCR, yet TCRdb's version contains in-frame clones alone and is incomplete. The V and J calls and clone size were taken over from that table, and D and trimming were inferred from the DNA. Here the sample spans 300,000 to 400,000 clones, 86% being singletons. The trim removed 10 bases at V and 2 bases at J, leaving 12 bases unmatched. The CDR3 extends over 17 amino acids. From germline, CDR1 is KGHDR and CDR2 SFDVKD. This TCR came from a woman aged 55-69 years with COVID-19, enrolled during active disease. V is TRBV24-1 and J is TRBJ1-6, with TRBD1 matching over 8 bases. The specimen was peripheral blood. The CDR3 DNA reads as TGTGCCACAAATAGGGACAGGCGCAGGGCCTATAATTCACCCCTCCACTTT. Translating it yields CATNRDRRRAYNSPLHF.